This T cell receptor beta chain was sequenced during a study of shared clonotypes between healthy human individuals. Study in general: The composition of the donors was two women and a few men aged 18 to 49. Three plates were used per donor for CD4 naive, three for CD4 memory, two for CD8 naive and one for CD8 memory.

The V gene end was trimmed by 6 bases and the J gene end by 2 bases; junction bases not matched to a gene: 2. Looked up from germline, CDR1 is MNHNS and CDR2 is SASEGT. This CDR3 is built from 15 residues. Deep level was the assay's run setting. The protocol was immunoSEQ multiplex PCR, while the TCRdb copy is restricted to in-frame clones and leaves out a portion. The profile shows roughly 2,500,000 clones, under 95% of them singletons. The TCR sequence derives from a young man in good health. Some clones in this sample may be carry-over from other donors' samples. The chain couples TRBV6-1 to TRBJ2-3; TRBD2 matches at 13 bases. Sequences were obtained from naive CD4+ T cells from PBMCs. Subset noted: CD45RA+ positively selected. CDR3 nucleotides: TGTGCCAGCAGGGGGACTAGCGGGAACACAGATACGCAGTATTTT. As protein: CASRGTSGNTDTQYF.